The 15 T cell receptor beta chains below were found in one sample sequenced in a study of cytomegalovirus exposure and HLA in healthy donors. 13 Jbeta primers and 60 Vbeta primers were used for the PCR. TCRdb keeps only in-frame clones here, not all; method: immunoSEQ multiplex PCR. The sample consists of approximately 150,000 clones, about 80% of them appearing once. The sample consisted of PBMCs. These receptors originate from a female donor in good health and CMV-seronegative.

V is TRBV9 and J is TRBJ2-7; the match to TRBD2 covers 8 bases. Losses at the gene ends were 3 bases for V and 0 bases for J; bases not matched to a gene: 5. CDR1 is SGDLS, CDR2 YYNGEE, per germline. The CDR3 sequence is 15 residues long. CDR3 DNA sequence: TGTGCCAGCAGCGAGGGGCTAGCGGGCTCCTACGAGCAGTACTTC. Amino acids: CASSEGLAGSYEQYF.

This clone was observed a single time. The chain employs TRBV7-2 and TRBJ1-3; D gene unclear. The CDR3 has 13 residues. CDR1 SGHTA and CDR2 FQGNSA come from the germline V gene. V gave up 5 bases and J gave up 0 bases, with 5 bases separating them. DNA of the CDR3: TGTGCCAGCAGCACAGTCTCTGGAAACACCATATATTTT. Its translation is CASSTVSGNTIYF.

This chain joins TRBV5-4 and TRBJ1-2; 8 bases are shared with TRBD1. Germline CDR1 reads SGHNT; CDR2 reads YYREEE (reference sequence). V dropped 1 base and J dropped 3; count of bases not matched to a gene: 14. CDR3 length: 18 amino acids. The CDR3 spells CASSLRGRDRSLHYGYTF. In DNA form, the CDR3 reads TGTGCCAGCAGCTTGAGGGGCCGGGACAGGAGTCTACACTATGGCTACACCTTC. The whole variable domain, remainder taken from reference TRBV5-4 and TRBJ1-2, is ETGVTQSPTHLIKTRGQQVTLRCSSQSGHNTVSWYQQALGQGPQFIFQYYREEENGRGNFPPRFSGLQFPNYSSELNVNALELDDSALYLCASSLRGRDRSLHYGYTFGSGTRLTVV.

This clone was seen a few times. The CDR3 region has the DNA TGTGCCAGCAGTTTGGGAGGCAAGACGGGACGGATACCCAGCTCCTACGAGCAGTACTTC. Its protein product is CASSLGGKTGRIPSSYEQYF. The rearrangement links TRBV28 to TRBJ2-7; weak D call: TRBD2 (6 bases). V lost 3 bases, J lost 0 bases, and 27 bases lay in between. Germline CDR1 is MDHEN and CDR2 is SYDVKM. There are 20 residues in the CDR3.

The chain joins TRBV2 to TRBJ2-1, with D possibly TRBD1 on 6 matching bases. This CDR3 has 21 amino acids. From germline, CDR1 is SNHLY and CDR2 FYNNEI. V was trimmed by 8 bases and J by 4 bases, leaving 36 bases between them. The CDR3 reads CASGLPLWTVEASNIYNEQFF. CDR3 sequence (DNA): TGTGCCAGCGGACTCCCGCTGTGGACAGTCGAAGCCTCAAATATTTACAATGAGCAGTTCTTC.

This chain links TRBV5-4 with TRBJ2-1; 11 positions agree with TRBD2. Germline CDR1 reads SGHNT; CDR2 reads YYREEE (reference sequence). This CDR3 has 20 residues. Trimming at V came to 4 bases and at J to 7 bases, leaving 22 bases not matched to a gene. CDR3 residues: CASSLDSVAGGSGFTNEQFF. In DNA, the CDR3 is TGTGCCAGCAGCCTGGATTCGGTAGCGGGAGGGAGCGGGTTCACAAATGAGCAGTTCTTC.

The V gene is TRBV13, the J gene TRBJ1-1; 8 positions match TRBD1. The CDR3 spans 17 residues. Per germline, CDR1 PRHDT and CDR2 FYEKMQ (reference sequence). With V trimmed by 5 bases and J by 3 bases, 14 bases remained unmatched. The CDR3 spells CASSHTTGAGWDTEAFF. In nucleotides, the CDR3 is TGTGCCAGCAGCCACACGACAGGGGCCGGATGGGACACTGAAGCTTTCTTT.

The J gene is TRBJ2-5, the V gene TRBV5-4; 8 nucleotides agree with TRBD2. After removal of 2 bases from V and 4 bases from J, the junction contained 1 base not matched to a gene. Germline assignment: CDR1 SGHNT and CDR2 YYREEE (reference sequence). The CDR3 extends over 13 amino acids. CDR3 nucleotide sequence: TGTGCCAGCAGCTTCGGGGGGGGAGAGACCCAGTACTTC. It specifies CASSFGGGETQYF. Combining the CDR3 with reference TRBV5-4 and TRBJ2-5 gives the whole variable domain ETGVTQSPTHLIKTRGQQVTLRCSSQSGHNTVSWYQQALGQGPQFIFQYYREEENGRGNFPPRFSGLQFPNYSSELNVNALELDDSALYLCASSFGGGETQYFGPGTRLLVL.

This chain connects TRBV5-1 to TRBJ1-2; no firm D call. Germline V gene lookup returns CDR1 SGHRS and CDR2 YFSETQ. V lost 1 base and J 6 bases, leaving 10 bases between the germline ends. This CDR3 contains 13 residues. The chain's CDR3 is CASSLRVSDGYTF. CDR3 sequence (DNA): TGCGCCAGCAGCTTGCGGGTTTCAGATGGCTACACCTTC. Together with reference TRBV5-1 and TRBJ1-2, the CDR3 gives the full variable domain: KAGVTQTPRYLIKTRGQQVTLSCSPISGHRSVSWYQQTPGQGLQFLFEYFSETQRNKGNFPGRFSGRQFSNSRSEMNVSTLELGDSALYLCASSLRVSDGYTFGSGTRLTVV.

This clone has just a few counts. V gene TRBV6-4 combines with J gene TRBJ2-4, with D possibly TRBD2 on 5 matching bases. Trimming took off 0 bases at V and 3 bases at J, with 6 bases between the two ends. Per germline, CDR1 MRHNA and CDR2 SNTAGT. CDR3 length: 14 residues. DNA for the CDR3: TGTGCCAGCAGTGACTCTCGGGACAAAAACATTCAGTACTTC. It codes for CASSDSRDKNIQYF.

The chain links TRBV28 to TRBJ2-1; D perhaps matches TRBD2 (5 bases). Between the trimmed V and J ends, which lost 7 bases and 8 bases, there was a span of 21 bases. The germline CDR1 and CDR2 sequences are MDHEN and SYDVKM. The CDR3 extends over 15 amino acids. CDR3 region: CASKVGSVGLHEQFF. CDR3 sequence (DNA): TGTGCCAGCAAAGTTGGGAGCGTTGGGCTACATGAGCAGTTCTTC.

This clone was counted only a few times. CDR3 protein: CASSPWTPNTEAFF. The CDR3 DNA is TGTGCCAGCAGCCCATGGACACCTAACACTGAAGCTTTCTTT. The chain employs TRBV7-2 and TRBJ1-1; weak D call: TRBD1 (5 bases). CDR3 length equals 14 residues. The V gene's germline CDR1 is SGHTA and CDR2 FQGNSA. V was clipped by 5 bases and J by 2 bases, with 12 bases between them. Together with reference TRBV7-2 and TRBJ1-1, the CDR3 gives the full variable domain: GAGVSQSPSNKVTEKGKDVELRCDPISGHTALYWYRQSLGQGLEFLIYFQGNSAPDKSGLPSDRFSAERTGGSVSTLTIQRTQQEDSAVYLCASSPWTPNTEAFFGQGTRLTVV.

In this sample, this clone turned up a few times. The same CDR3 is also encoded by other DNA sequences in this sample. This chain uses TRBV6-1 with TRBJ1-1; D uncertain. Germline V lookup: CDR1 MNHNS, CDR2 SASEGT. V lost 4 bases, J lost 5 bases, and 5 bases lay in between. The CDR3 consists of 11 residues. The CDR3 loop is CASSAVTEAFF. The DNA for the CDR3 is TGTGCCAGCAGTGCGGTAACTGAAGCTTTCTTT.

The chain carries TRBV30 and TRBJ2-5, with 11 bases aligning to TRBD2. The CDR3 is 16 residues long. CDR1 and CDR2 (germline): GTSNPN, SVGIG (reference sequence). V was pared by 2 bases and J by 1 base, with 6 bases of the junction left unmatched. CDR3 loop: CAWSRVAGGVQETQYF. In DNA, the CDR3 is TGTGCCTGGAGTAGAGTAGCGGGGGGGGTCCAAGAGACCCAGTACTTC.

The rearrangement joins TRBV28 to TRBJ1-6, with 7 bases aligning to TRBD1. The V segment lost 5 bases and the J segment 8 bases; nucleotides outside the gene matches: 6. The V gene's germline CDR1 is MDHEN and CDR2 SYDVKM. The CDR3 totals 14 residues. The CDR3 bases are TGTGCCAGCAGTCTGGGACAGCGGGATTCACCCCTCCACTTT. It specifies CASSLGQRDSPLHF.